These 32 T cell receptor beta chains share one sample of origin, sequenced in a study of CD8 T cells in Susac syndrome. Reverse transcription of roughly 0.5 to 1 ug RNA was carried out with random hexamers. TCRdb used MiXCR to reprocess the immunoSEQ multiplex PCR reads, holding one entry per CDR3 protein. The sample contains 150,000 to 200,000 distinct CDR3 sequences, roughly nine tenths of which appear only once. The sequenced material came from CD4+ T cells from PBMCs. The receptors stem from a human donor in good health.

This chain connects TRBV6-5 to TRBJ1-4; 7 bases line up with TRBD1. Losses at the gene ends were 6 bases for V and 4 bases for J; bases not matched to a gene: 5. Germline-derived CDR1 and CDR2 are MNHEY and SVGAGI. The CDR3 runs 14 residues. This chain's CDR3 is CASRGGTVNEKLFF. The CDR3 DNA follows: TGTGCCAGCAGAGGGGGGACAGTTAATGAAAAACTGTTTTTT.

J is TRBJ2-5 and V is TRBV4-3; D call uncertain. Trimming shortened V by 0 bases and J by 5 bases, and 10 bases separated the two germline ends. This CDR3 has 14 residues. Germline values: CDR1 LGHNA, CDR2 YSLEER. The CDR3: CASSQDRSIETQYF. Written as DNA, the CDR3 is TGCGCCAGCAGCCAAGACAGAAGCATCGAGACCCAGTACTTC.

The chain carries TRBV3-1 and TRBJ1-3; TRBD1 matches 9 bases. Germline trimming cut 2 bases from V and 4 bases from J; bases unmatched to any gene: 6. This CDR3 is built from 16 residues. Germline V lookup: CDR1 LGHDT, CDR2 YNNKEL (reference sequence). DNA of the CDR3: TGTGCCAGCAGCCAACCGGGACAGGGTTCAGGAAACACCATATATTTT. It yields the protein CASSQPGQGSGNTIYF.

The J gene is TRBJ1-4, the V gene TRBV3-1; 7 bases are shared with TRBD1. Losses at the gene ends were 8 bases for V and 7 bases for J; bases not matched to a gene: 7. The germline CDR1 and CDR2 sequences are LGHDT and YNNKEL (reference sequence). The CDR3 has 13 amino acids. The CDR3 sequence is CASGTGDGEKLFF. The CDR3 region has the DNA TGTGCCAGCGGAACAGGGGACGGTGAAAAACTGTTTTTT.

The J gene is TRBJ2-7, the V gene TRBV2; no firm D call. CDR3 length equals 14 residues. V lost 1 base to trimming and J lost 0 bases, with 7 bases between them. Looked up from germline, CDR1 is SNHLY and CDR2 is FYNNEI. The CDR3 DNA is TGTGCCAGCAGTGAAGTCCCTAGCTCCTACGAGCAGTACTTC. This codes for CASSEVPSSYEQYF.

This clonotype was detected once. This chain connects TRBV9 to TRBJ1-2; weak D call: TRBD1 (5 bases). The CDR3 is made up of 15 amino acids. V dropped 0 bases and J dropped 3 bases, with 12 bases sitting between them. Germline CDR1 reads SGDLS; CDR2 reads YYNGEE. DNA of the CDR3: TGTGCCAGCAGCGTAGCGGGGGAAAGGTACTATGGCTACACCTTC. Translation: CASSVAGERYYGYTF.

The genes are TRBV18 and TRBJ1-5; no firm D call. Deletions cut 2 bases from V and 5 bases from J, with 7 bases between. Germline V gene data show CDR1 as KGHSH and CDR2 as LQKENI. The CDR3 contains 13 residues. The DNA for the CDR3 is TGTGCCAGCTCACCATTAAGGGATCAGCCCCAGCATTTT. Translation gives CASSPLRDQPQHF.

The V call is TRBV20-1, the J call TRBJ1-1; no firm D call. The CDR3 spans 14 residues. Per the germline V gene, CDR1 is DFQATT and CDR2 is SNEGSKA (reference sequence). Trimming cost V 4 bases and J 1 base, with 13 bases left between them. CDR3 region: CSATTPAGNTEAFF. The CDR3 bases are TGCAGTGCTACAACTCCGGCAGGGAACACTGAAGCTTTCTTT.

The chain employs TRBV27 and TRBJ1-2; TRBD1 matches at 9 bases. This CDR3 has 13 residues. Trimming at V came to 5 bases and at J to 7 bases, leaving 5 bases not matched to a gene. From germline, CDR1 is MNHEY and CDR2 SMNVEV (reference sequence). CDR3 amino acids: CASSKQGASGYTF. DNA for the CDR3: TGTGCCAGCAGTAAACAGGGGGCGTCTGGCTACACCTTC.

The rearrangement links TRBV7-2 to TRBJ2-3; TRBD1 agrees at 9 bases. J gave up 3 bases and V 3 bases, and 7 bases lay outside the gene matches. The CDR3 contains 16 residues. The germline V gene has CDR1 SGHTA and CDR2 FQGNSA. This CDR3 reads CASSLYGTGQTDTQYF. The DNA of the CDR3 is TGTGCCAGCAGCTTGTATGGGACAGGGCAAACAGATACGCAGTATTTT.

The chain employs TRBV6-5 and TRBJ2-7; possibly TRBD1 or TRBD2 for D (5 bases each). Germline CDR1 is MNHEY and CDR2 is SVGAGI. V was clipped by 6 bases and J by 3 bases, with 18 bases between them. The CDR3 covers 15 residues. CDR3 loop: CASSFMGDYNYEQYF. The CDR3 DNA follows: TGTGCCAGCAGCTTTATGGGGGATTATAACTACGAGCAGTACTTC.

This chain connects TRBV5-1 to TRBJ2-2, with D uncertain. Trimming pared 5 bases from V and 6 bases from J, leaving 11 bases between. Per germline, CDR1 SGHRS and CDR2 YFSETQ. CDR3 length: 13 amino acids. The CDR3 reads CASSPNEAGELFF. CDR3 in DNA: TGCGCCAGCAGTCCTAATGAAGCCGGGGAGCTGTTTTTT.

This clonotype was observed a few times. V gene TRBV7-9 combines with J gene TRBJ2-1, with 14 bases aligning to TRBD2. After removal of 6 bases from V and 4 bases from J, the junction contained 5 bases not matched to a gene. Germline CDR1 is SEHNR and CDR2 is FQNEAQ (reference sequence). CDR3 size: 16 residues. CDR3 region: CASRSGTSGGYNEQFF. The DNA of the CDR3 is TGTGCCAGCAGGTCCGGGACTAGCGGGGGTTACAATGAGCAGTTCTTC.

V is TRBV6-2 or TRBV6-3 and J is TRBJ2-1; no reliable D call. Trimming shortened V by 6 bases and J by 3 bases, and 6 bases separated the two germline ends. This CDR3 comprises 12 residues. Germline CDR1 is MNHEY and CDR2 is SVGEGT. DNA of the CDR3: TGTGCCAGCAGCAAAGACTACAATGAGCAGTTCTTC. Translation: CASSKDYNEQFF.

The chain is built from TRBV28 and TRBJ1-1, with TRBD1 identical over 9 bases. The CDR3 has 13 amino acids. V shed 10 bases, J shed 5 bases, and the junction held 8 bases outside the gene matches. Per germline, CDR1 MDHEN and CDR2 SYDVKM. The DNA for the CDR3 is TGTGCCATACGAGACAGGGGGTGGACTGAAGCTTTCTTT. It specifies CAIRDRGWTEAFF. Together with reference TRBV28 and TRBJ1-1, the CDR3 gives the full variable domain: DVKVTQSSRYLVKRTGEKVFLECVQDMDHENMFWYRQDPGLGLRLIYFSYDVKMKEKGDIPEGYSVSREKKERFSLILESASTNQTSMYLCAIRDRGWTEAFFGQGTRLTVV.

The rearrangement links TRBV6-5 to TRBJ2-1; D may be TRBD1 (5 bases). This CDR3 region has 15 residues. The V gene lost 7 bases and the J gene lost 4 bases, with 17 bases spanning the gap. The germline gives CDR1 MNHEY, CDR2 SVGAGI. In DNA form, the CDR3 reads TGTGCCAGCACCCCAGGACACGGCCTATACAATGAGCAGTTCTTC. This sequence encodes CASTPGHGLYNEQFF.

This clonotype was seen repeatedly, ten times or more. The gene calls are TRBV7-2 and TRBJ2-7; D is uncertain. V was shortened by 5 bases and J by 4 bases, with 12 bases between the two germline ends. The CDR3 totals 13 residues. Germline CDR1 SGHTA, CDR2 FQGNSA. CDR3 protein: CASSPPNLYEQYF. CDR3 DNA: TGTGCCAGCAGCCCGCCGAACCTATACGAGCAGTACTTC.

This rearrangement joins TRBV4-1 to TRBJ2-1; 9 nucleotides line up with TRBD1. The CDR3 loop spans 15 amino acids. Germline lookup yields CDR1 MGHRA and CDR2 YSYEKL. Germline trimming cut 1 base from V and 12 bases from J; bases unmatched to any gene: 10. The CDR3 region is CASSQGGGTGIRQFF. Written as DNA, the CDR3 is TGCGCCAGCAGCCAAGGGGGCGGGACAGGGATAAGGCAGTTCTTC.

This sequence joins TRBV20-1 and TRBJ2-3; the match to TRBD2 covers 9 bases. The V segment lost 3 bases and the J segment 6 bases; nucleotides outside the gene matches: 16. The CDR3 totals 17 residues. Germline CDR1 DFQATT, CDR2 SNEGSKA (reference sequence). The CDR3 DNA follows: TGCAGTGCTAGTGTGGCGGGAGGGGGAACATTAGGGGATACGCAGTATTTT. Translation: CSASVAGGGTLGDTQYF.

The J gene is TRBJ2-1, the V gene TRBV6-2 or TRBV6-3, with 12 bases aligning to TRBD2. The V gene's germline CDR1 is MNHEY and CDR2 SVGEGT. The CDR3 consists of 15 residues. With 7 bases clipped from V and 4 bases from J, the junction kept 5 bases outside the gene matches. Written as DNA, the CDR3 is TGTGCCAGCACGTCTAGCGGGAGGGGATACAATGAGCAGTTCTTC. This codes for CASTSSGRGYNEQFF.

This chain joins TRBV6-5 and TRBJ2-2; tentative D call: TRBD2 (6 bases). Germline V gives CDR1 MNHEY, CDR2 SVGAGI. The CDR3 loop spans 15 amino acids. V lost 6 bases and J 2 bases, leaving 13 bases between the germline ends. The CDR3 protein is CASRPRELNTGELFF. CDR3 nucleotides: TGTGCCAGCAGGCCCCGGGAGCTTAACACCGGGGAGCTGTTTTTT.

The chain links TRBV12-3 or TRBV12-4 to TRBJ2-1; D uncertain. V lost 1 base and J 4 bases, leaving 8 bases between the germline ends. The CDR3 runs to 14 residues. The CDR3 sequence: CASSLVGQYNEQFF. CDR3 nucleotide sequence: TGTGCCAGCAGTTTAGTCGGGCAGTACAATGAGCAGTTCTTC.

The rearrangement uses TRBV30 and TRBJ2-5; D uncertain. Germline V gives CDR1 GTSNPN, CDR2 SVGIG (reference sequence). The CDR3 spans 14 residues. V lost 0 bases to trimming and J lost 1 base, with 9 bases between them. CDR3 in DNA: TGTGCCTGGAGTGTGGATGCAGTCCAAGAGACCCAGTACTTC. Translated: CAWSVDAVQETQYF.

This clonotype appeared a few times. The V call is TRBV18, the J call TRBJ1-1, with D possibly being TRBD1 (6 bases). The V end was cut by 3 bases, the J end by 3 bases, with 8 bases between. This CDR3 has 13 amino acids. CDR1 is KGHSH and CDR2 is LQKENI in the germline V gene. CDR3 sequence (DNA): TGTGCCAGCTCACCGAACAGGGACACTGAAGCTTTCTTT. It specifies CASSPNRDTEAFF.

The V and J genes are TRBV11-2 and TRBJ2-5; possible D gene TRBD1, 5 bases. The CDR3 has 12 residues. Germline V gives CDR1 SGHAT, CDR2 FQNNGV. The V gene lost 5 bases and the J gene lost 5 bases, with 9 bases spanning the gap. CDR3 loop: CASSPQGETQYF. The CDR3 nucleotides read TGTGCCAGCAGCCCCCAGGGTGAGACCCAGTACTTC.

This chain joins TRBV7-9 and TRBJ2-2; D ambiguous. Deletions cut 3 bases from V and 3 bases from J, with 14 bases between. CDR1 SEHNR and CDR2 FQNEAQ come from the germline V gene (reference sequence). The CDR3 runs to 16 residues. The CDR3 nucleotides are TGTGCCAGCAGCTTCTGGGTTGGGGTGGACACCGGGGAGCTGTTTTTT. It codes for CASSFWVGVDTGELFF.

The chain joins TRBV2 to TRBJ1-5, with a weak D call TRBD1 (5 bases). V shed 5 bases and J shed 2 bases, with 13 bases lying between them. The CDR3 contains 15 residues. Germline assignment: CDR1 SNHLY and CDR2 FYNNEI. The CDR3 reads CASSSRDARNQPQHF. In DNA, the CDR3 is TGTGCCAGCAGTTCCAGGGATGCTCGCAATCAGCCCCAGCATTTT.

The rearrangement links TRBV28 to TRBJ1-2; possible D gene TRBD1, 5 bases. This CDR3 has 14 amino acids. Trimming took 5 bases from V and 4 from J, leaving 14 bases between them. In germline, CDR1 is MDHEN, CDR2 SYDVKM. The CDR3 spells CASSGGQIIYGYTF. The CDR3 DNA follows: TGTGCCAGCAGTGGTGGACAAATCATCTATGGCTACACCTTC.

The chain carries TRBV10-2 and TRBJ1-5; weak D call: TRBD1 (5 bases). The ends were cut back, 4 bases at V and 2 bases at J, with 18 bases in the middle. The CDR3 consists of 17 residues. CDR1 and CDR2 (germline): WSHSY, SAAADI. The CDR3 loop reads CASSARGTQAGNQPQHF. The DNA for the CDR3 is TGCGCCAGCAGTGCCCGCGGGACCCAAGCTGGCAATCAGCCCCAGCATTTT.

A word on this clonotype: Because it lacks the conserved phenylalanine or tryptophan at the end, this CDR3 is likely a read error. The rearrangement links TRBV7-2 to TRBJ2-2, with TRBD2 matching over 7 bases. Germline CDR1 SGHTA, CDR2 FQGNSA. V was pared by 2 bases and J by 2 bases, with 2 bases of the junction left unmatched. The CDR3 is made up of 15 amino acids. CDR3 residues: CASSLTSVNTGELFL. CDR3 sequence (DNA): TGTGCCAGCAGCTTAACTAGCGTAAACACCGGGGAGCTGTTTCTT.

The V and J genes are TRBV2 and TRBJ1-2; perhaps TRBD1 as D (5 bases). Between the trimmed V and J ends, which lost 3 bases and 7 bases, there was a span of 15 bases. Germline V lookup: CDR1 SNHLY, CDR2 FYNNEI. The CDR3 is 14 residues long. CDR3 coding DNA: TGTGCCAGCAGTGACTCCGGCAGGGTGGGTGGCTACACCTTC. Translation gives CASSDSGRVGGYTF.

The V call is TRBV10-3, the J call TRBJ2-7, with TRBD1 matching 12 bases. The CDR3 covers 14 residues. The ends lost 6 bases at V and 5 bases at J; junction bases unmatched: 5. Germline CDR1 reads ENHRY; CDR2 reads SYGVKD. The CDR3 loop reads CAIRRGQGADEQYF. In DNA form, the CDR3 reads TGTGCCATCAGGAGGGGACAGGGGGCAGACGAGCAGTACTTC.